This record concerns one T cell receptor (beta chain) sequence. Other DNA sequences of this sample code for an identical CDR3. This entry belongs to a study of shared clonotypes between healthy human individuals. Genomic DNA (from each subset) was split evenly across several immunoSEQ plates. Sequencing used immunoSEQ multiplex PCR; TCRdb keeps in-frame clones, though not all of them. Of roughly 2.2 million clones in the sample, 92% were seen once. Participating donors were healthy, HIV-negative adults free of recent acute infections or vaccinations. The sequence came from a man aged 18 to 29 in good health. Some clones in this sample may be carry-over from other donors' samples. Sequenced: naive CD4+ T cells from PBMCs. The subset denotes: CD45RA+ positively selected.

In DNA form, the CDR3 reads TGTGCCAGCAGTTTAGACACAGGGGGGGGTCAGCCCCAGCATTTT. Protein: CASSLDTGGGQPQHF. The J gene is TRBJ1-5, the V gene TRBV28, with 8 nucleotides matching TRBD1. Germline V gives CDR1 MDHEN, CDR2 SYDVKM. Germline trimming cut 2 bases from V and 6 bases from J; bases unmatched to any gene: 6. This CDR3 region has 15 residues.